The clone carrying this T cell receptor (beta chain) was counted only a few times. What it binds is not known. Germline CDR1 and CDR2: SGHVS and FQNEAQ. The CDR3 runs 16 residues. Trimming cost V 2 bases and J 2 bases, with 13 bases left between them. One entry per CDR3 protein results from TCRdb running MiXCR on the 5' RACE reads. The sample holds hundreds of thousands of distinct CDR3 sequences, approximately 25% seen once. The entry originates in a study of identical twins. General study findings and limits: Findings came from cross-sectional statistics, without long-term follow-up of donors.

This same sample was also taken into another study, of T cells expressing NK-cell markers. From that report: Where a few donors were concerned, these clonotypes also led the CD3+CD56-NKG2C+ fraction.

This TCR was sampled from a woman under 30 in good health. The V and J genes are TRBV7-8 and TRBJ1-5; D gene ambiguous. Sequenced input: CD4+ T cells sorted from blood. CDR3 sequence reads: CASSLRPGVGNQPQHF. The CDR3 nucleotides are TGTGCCAGCAGCTTACGTCCAGGCGTGGGCAATCAGCCCCAGCATTTT.